One sample yielded the 27 T cell receptor beta chains listed below, sequenced in a study of Ad26.COV2.S vaccination and SARS-CoV-2 variants. The sample's treatment: about 20 received Ad26.COV2.S at low or high dose, single or two shots; 5 received placebo; per-sample allocation not given. The investigators took samples on day 63 after the first vaccine or placebo injection. The assay was immunoSEQ multiplex PCR, and TCRdb's table has in-frame clones only and misses some. Found here are 350,000 to 400,000 clones, around nine tenths of them singletons; the top ten hold roughly 3.2%. This specimen consisted of peripheral blood, obtained in a trial of Ad26.COV2.S vaccine versus placebo. Source of these receptors: a person aged 18-60 years who received the Ad26.COV2.S COVID-19 vaccine or a placebo.

The CDR3 is CASTDSGFTDEQFF. The CDR3 nucleotides read TGTGCCAGTACTGATAGCGGTTTTACGGATGAGCAGTTCTTC. V usage is TRBV19 and J usage is TRBJ2-1, with D possibly TRBD2 on 6 matching bases. Looked up from germline, CDR1 is LNHDA and CDR2 is SQIVND (reference sequence). V was trimmed by 7 bases and J by 8 bases, leaving 18 bases between them. The CDR3 has 14 amino acids.

This clone was found once. The chain joins TRBV6-1 to TRBJ2-3, with a tentative D call TRBD2 (6 bases). V gave up 3 bases and J gave up 9 bases, with 22 bases separating them. Germline V gene lookup returns CDR1 MNHNS and CDR2 SASEGT. CDR3 size: 16 residues. Written as DNA, the CDR3 is TGTGCCAGCAGTGAGGGTTTATTGGCAGGAGGGAACACGCAGTATTTT. Translation: CASSEGLLAGGNTQYF.

The chain has TRBV3-1 (or the pseudogene TRBV3-2) and TRBJ1-1; a possible D gene is TRBD1 (6 bases). The V and J ends lost 4 bases and 3 bases respectively, with 12 bases between them. Per the germline V gene, CDR1 is LGHDT and CDR2 is YNNKEL (reference sequence). CDR3 length: 14 amino acids. The CDR3 DNA is TGTGCCAGCAGCCCCGAAGGGACATACACTGAAGCTTTCTTT. It translates to CASSPEGTYTEAFF.

The chain combines TRBV4-1 with TRBJ2-5; D might be TRBD1 (6 bases). Trimming pared 6 bases from V and 2 bases from J, leaving 13 bases between. The CDR3 extends over 14 amino acids. Germline lookup yields CDR1 MGHRA and CDR2 YSYEKL. CDR3 region: CASSYRARQETQYF. CDR3 nucleotide sequence: TGCGCCAGCAGTTACAGGGCGAGGCAAGAGACCCAGTACTTC.

This rearrangement joins TRBV9 to TRBJ1-6, with D possibly TRBD1 on 6 matching bases. V lost 4 bases, J lost 9 bases, and 8 bases lay in between. CDR3 length: 12 residues. The germline gives CDR1 SGDLS, CDR2 YYNGEE. The CDR3 sequence: CASSTQGSPLHF. The DNA of the CDR3 is TGTGCCAGCAGCACACAGGGTTCACCCCTCCACTTT.

V and J are TRBV11-2 and TRBJ2-7; possibly TRBD1 for D (6 bases). The CDR3 is 13 residues long. Germline V gene data show CDR1 as SGHAT and CDR2 as FQNNGV. V dropped 6 bases and J dropped 0 bases, with 9 bases sitting between them. Here the CDR3 DNA reads TGTGCCAGCAGACCAGGGGACTCCTACGAGCAGTACTTC. Translated, it gives CASRPGDSYEQYF.

On this clone itself: Additional DNA sequences in this sample encode the identical CDR3. The rearrangement links TRBV6-5 to TRBJ1-1; the D gene is possibly TRBD1 (6 bases). V lost 8 bases and J lost 0, with 10 bases in between. Germline CDR1 and CDR2: MNHEY and SVGAGI. The CDR3 runs to 13 residues. CDR3 sequence reads: CASRGQMNTEAFF. CDR3 DNA sequence: TGTGCCAGCCGCGGACAGATGAACACTGAAGCTTTCTTT.

The chain employs TRBV5-1 and TRBJ2-5; D perhaps matches TRBD2 (5 bases). From germline, CDR1 is SGHRS and CDR2 YFSETQ. The CDR3 loop spans 13 amino acids. V lost 2 bases and J lost 5, with 10 bases in between. The CDR3 loop is CASSFRGFETQYF. For the CDR3, the DNA is TGCGCCAGCAGCTTCCGAGGGTTCGAGACCCAGTACTTC.

V usage is TRBV4-1 and J usage is TRBJ2-1; TRBD1 or TRBD2 may be the D gene (5 bases each). CDR1 and CDR2 (germline): MGHRA, YSYEKL. This CDR3 contains 13 residues. V lost 3 bases, J lost 7 bases, and 10 bases lay in between. The CDR3 here is CASSHGTPNEQFF. Written as DNA, the CDR3 is TGCGCCAGCAGCCACGGGACCCCAAATGAGCAGTTCTTC.

The chain is built from TRBV9 and TRBJ1-1; D not resolved. Germline assignment: CDR1 SGDLS and CDR2 YYNGEE. The CDR3 is 14 residues long. Trimming cost V 2 bases and J 3 bases, with 11 bases left between them. CDR3 protein: CASSVGIWDTEAFF. In nucleotides, the CDR3 is TGTGCCAGCAGCGTTGGGATATGGGACACTGAAGCTTTCTTT.

This rearrangement joins TRBV7-2 to TRBJ1-2; D remains unclear. V lost 1 base and J 5 bases, leaving 11 bases between the germline ends. Germline values: CDR1 SGHTA, CDR2 FQGNSA. This CDR3 is built from 14 residues. The CDR3 DNA sequence: TGTGCCAGCAGCTTAGAGGGTCAGGCTTATGGCTACACCTTC. It specifies CASSLEGQAYGYTF.

The chain has TRBV4-1 and TRBJ1-2; TRBD1 is a possible D gene (5 bases). This CDR3 spans 14 amino acids. Trimming removed 5 bases from V and 6 bases from J, with 16 bases in between. Per germline, CDR1 MGHRA and CDR2 YSYEKL. Here the CDR3 DNA reads TGCGCCAGCAGCATTACCGGGACCGACGATGGCTACACCTTC. Protein sequence: CASSITGTDDGYTF.

DNA for the CDR3: TGTGCCAGCAGCTTGGGGGTGGTCGCTGAAGCTTTCTTT. Translated, it gives CASSLGVVAEAFF. The chain links TRBV5-4 to TRBJ1-1; D is ambiguous. CDR1 is SGHNT and CDR2 is YYREEE in the germline V gene (reference sequence). This CDR3 is built from 13 residues. The V end lost 0 bases, the J end lost 6 bases, and 9 bases lay between the germline ends.

The gene calls are TRBV3-1 (or the pseudogene TRBV3-2) and TRBJ1-5; D perhaps matches TRBD1 (6 bases). This CDR3 has 15 amino acids. The V gene's germline CDR1 is LGHDT and CDR2 YNNKEL (reference sequence). Trimming removed 1 base at V and 1 base at J, with 8 bases between. CDR3 sequence reads: CASSQGQVSNQPQHF. The CDR3 DNA follows: TGTGCCAGCAGCCAAGGACAGGTAAGCAATCAGCCCCAGCATTTT.

This clone was counted between two and nine times. The chain carries TRBV7-9 and TRBJ2-7, with a possible D match to TRBD1 (5 bases). The CDR3 sequence is 15 residues long. V was trimmed by 2 bases and J by 1 base, leaving 12 bases between them. Germline CDR1 reads SEHNR; CDR2 reads FQNEAQ (reference sequence). CDR3: CASSLQPGPSYEQYF. CDR3 DNA: TGTGCCAGCAGCTTACAACCAGGGCCTTCCTACGAGCAGTACTTC. The full variable domain, rest sourced from reference TRBV7-9 and TRBJ2-7, is DTGVSQNPRHKITKRGQNVTFRCDPISEHNRLYWYRQTLGQGPEFLTYFQNEAQLEKSRLLSDRFSAERPKGSFSTLEIQRTEQGDSAMYLCASSLQPGPSYEQYFGPGTRLTVT.

V gene TRBV4-2 combines with J gene TRBJ1-2, with a tentative D call TRBD1 (5 bases). The ends were cut back, 0 bases at V and 0 bases at J, with 11 bases in the middle. Germline V lookup: CDR1 LGHNA, CDR2 YNFKEQ. The length of the CDR3 is 16 residues. CDR3 sequence: CASSQDRDRANYGYTF. CDR3 bases: TGTGCCAGCAGCCAAGATCGGGACCGCGCTAACTATGGCTACACCTTC.

To note about this clone: No conserved phenylalanine or tryptophan is present at the end of the CDR3, so a read error is the likely explanation. It is unclear where the CDR3 begins or ends on the DNA, so no DNA is shown, and the CDR3 is as TCRdb lists it. The chain couples TRBV28 to TRBJ1-1; TRBD1 is the table's D call and was not checked against the DNA. Germline lookup yields CDR1 MDHEN and CDR2 SYDVKM. The CDR3 is 12 amino acids in total, end residues counted. The CDR3 loop reads CASSLARGLLHY.

This clone was recorded only once. This chain joins TRBV3-1 (or the pseudogene TRBV3-2) and TRBJ1-2; a possible D gene is TRBD1 (6 bases). Germline loops: CDR1 LGHDT, CDR2 YNNKEL (reference sequence). Trimming stripped 2 bases from V and 4 bases from J, with 14 bases between. This CDR3 is 15 amino acids long. Written as DNA, the CDR3 is TGTGCCAGCAGCCAAAACAACAGGGACGGCTATGGCTACACCTTC. Its translation: CASSQNNRDGYGYTF.

In DNA form, the CDR3 reads TGTGCCAGTAACAAGGGGGCGGCTAATGAAAAACTGTTTTTT. Translation: CASNKGAANEKLFF. J is TRBJ1-4 and V is TRBV5-6; 7 bases align to TRBD1. Germline values: CDR1 SGHDT, CDR2 YYEEEE. The CDR3 extends over 14 amino acids. Unmatched junction bases numbered 7, after V lost 8 bases and J lost 3 bases.

The rearrangement links TRBV10-2 to TRBJ2-3; tentative D call: TRBD1 (5 bases). This CDR3 region has 14 residues. CDR1 and CDR2 from the germline V gene are WSHSY and SAAADI. The V and J ends lost 7 bases and 6 bases respectively, with 17 bases between them. The CDR3 loop is CASTLGSTADTQYF. For the CDR3, the DNA is TGCGCCAGCACCCTTGGGTCGACAGCCGATACGCAGTATTTT.

A single count supports this clone. The rearrangement uses TRBV6-5 and TRBJ2-1; tentative D call: TRBD1 (6 bases). The CDR3 contains 15 residues. CDR1 and CDR2 (germline): MNHEY, SVGAGI. The V gene lost 6 bases and the J gene lost 0 bases, with 12 bases spanning the gap. DNA for the CDR3: TGTGCCAGCAGGGGACAAATTTTCTCCTACAATGAGCAGTTCTTC. Amino acids: CASRGQIFSYNEQFF.

The rearrangement uses TRBV25-1 and TRBJ2-5; possible D gene TRBD2, 5 bases. The germline CDR1 and CDR2 sequences are MGHDK and SYGVNS. Trimming took off 4 bases at V and 1 base at J, with 10 bases between the two ends. The CDR3 totals 14 residues. CDR3 DNA sequence: TGTGCCAGCAGTGTCACTAGTATCCAAGAGACCCAGTACTTC. Its translation: CASSVTSIQETQYF.

V usage is TRBV18 and J usage is TRBJ2-4, with no clear D. Trimming removed 3 bases from V and 1 base from J, with 10 bases in between. CDR1 is KGHSH, CDR2 LQKENI, per germline. The length of the CDR3 is 15 residues. The CDR3 protein is CASSPDEGAKNIQYF. As DNA, the CDR3 is TGTGCCAGCTCACCGGACGAAGGCGCCAAAAACATTCAGTACTTC.

The chain couples TRBV6-6 to TRBJ1-1; D unresolved. The ends were cut back, 5 bases at V and 1 base at J, with 11 bases in the middle. The germline V gene encodes CDR1 MNHNY and CDR2 SVGAGI (reference sequence). This CDR3 spans 14 amino acids. DNA of the CDR3: TGTGCCAGCAGTACCATAATGGGGAACACTGAAGCTTTCTTT. This sequence encodes CASSTIMGNTEAFF.

The CDR3 DNA is TGTGCCAGCAGTTACCTGGGACAGGGAAGTCAGCCCCAGCATTTT. Its translation: CASSYLGQGSQPQHF. The chain couples TRBV6-5 to TRBJ1-5; 9 nucleotides match TRBD1. V trimming: 2 bases; J trimming: 6 bases; junction bases outside the gene matches: 5. Per the germline V gene, CDR1 is MNHEY and CDR2 is SVGAGI. The CDR3 length is 15 residues.

The rearrangement uses TRBV3-1 (or the pseudogene TRBV3-2) and TRBJ1-2; D ambiguous. The CDR3 is 15 amino acids. Germline CDR1 and CDR2: LGHDT and YNNKEL (reference sequence). Trimming took off 1 base at V and 3 bases at J, with 12 bases between the two ends. Written as DNA, the CDR3 is TGTGCCAGCAGCCAAGTGGTGGGAGCACACTATGGCTACACCTTC. Its protein product is CASSQVVGAHYGYTF.

The rearrangement joins TRBV11-2 to TRBJ2-3; tentatively, D is TRBD2 (5 bases). Per the germline V gene, CDR1 is SGHAT and CDR2 is FQNNGV. V was cut by 5 bases and J by 4 bases, with 10 bases left in between. This CDR3 is built from 13 residues. CDR3 in amino acids: CASSPGNSDTQYF. CDR3 in DNA: TGTGCCAGCAGCCCCGGGAACTCAGATACGCAGTATTTT.